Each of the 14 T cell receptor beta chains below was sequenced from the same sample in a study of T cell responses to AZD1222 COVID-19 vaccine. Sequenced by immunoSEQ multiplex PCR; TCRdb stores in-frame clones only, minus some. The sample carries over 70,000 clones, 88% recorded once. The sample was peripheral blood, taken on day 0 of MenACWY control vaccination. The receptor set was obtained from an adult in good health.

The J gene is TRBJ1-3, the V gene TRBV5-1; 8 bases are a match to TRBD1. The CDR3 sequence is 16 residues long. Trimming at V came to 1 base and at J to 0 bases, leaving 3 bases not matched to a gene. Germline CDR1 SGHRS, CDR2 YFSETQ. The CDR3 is CASSLTGQGSGNTIYF. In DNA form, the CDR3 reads TGCGCCAGCAGCTTGACAGGACAGGGCTCTGGAAACACCATATATTTT.

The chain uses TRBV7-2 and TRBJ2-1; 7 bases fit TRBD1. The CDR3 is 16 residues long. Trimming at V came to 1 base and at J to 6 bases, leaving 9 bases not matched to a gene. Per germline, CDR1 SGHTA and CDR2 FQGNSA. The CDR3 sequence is CASSLDSGQKVNEQFF. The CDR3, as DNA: TGTGCCAGCAGCTTAGACTCGGGACAGAAAGTCAATGAGCAGTTCTTC.

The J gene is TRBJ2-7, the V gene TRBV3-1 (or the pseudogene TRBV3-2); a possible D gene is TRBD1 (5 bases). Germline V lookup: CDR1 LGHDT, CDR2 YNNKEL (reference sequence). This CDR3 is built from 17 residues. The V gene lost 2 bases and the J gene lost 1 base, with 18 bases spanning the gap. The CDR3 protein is CASSQIRRQGISYEQYF. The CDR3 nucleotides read TGTGCCAGCAGCCAAATCCGAAGGCAGGGAATATCCTACGAGCAGTACTTC.

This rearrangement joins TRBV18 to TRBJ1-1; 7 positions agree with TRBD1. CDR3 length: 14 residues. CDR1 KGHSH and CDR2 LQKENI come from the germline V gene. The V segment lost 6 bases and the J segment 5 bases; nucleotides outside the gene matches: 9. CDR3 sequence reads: CASSSTGTRTEAFF. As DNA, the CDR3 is TGTGCCAGCTCGTCGACAGGGACGAGAACTGAAGCTTTCTTT.

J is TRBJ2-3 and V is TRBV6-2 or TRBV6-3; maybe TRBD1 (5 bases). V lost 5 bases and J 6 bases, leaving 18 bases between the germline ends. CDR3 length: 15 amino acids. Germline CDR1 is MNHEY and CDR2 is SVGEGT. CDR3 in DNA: TGTGCCAGCAGTCTGACTCCCACTGGGGCCGATACGCAGTATTTT. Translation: CASSLTPTGADTQYF.

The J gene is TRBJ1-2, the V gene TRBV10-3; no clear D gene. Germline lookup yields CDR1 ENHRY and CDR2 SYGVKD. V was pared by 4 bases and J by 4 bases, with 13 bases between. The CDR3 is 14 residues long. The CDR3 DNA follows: TGTGCCATCAGTGGGGTCCGGGATGGCTATGGCTACACCTTC. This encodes CAISGVRDGYGYTF.

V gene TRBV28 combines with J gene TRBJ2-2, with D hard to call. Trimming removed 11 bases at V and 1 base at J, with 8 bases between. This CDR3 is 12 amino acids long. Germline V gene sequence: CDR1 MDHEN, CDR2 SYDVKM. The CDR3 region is CAVQQNTGELFF. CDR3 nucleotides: TGTGCCGTTCAGCAGAACACCGGGGAGCTGTTTTTT.

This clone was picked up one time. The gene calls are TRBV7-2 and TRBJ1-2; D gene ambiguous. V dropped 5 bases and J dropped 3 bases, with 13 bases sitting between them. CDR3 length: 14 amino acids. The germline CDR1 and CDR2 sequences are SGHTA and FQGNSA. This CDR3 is CASSPVRGDYGYTF. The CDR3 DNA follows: TGTGCCAGCAGCCCAGTGCGGGGTGACTATGGCTACACCTTC.

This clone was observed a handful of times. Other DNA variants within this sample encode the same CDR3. The CDR3 DNA reads TGTGCCAGCAGCCAACCAGGGATGAACACTGAAGCTTTCTTT. This translates into CASSQPGMNTEAFF. J is TRBJ1-1 and V is TRBV3-1 (or the pseudogene TRBV3-2); perhaps TRBD1 as D (5 bases). There are 14 residues in the CDR3. V shed 2 bases and J shed 0 bases, with 7 bases lying between them. The germline V gene encodes CDR1 LGHDT and CDR2 YNNKEL (reference sequence).

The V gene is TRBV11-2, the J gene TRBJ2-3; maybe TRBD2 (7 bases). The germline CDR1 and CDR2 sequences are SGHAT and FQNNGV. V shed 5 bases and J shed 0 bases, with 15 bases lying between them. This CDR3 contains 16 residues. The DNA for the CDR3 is TGTGCCAGCAGCCGCGGGGGCTTGACTAGCACAGATACGCAGTATTTT. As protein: CASSRGGLTSTDTQYF.

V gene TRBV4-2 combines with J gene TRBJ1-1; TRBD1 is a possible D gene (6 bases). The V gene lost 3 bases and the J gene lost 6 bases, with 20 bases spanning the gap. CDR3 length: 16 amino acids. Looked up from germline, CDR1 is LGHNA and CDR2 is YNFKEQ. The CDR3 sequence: CASSHLGGGQKAEAFF. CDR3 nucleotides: TGTGCCAGCAGCCACCTGGGAGGGGGGCAAAAGGCTGAAGCTTTCTTT.

Here the CDR3 DNA reads TGTGCCTGGAGTGCCTCCGGGCCCTCCGGCTTGTACGCTTCACCCCTCCACTTT. It yields the protein CAWSASGPSGLYASPLHF. The rearrangement links TRBV30 to TRBJ1-6; D is unresolved. V gave up 1 base and J gave up 9 bases, with 25 bases separating them. The CDR3 runs 18 residues. Germline V gives CDR1 GTSNPN, CDR2 SVGIG (reference sequence).

Here the CDR3 reads CASSFAGGLGEKLFF. The CDR3 DNA reads as TGTGCCAGCAGCTTCGCCGGGGGATTAGGAGAAAAACTGTTTTTT. This chain uses TRBV7-2 with TRBJ1-4; maybe TRBD1 (5 bases). Trimming left V 3 bases short and J 8 bases short, with 16 bases between. The CDR3 has 15 residues. Germline V CDR1 and CDR2: SGHTA, FQGNSA.

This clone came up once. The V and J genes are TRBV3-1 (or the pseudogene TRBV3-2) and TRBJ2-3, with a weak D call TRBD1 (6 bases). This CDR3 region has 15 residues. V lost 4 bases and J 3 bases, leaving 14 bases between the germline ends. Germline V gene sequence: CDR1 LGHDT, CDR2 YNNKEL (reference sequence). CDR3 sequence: CASSPRGIGTDTQYF. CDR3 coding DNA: TGTGCCAGCAGCCCCAGGGGTATTGGGACAGATACGCAGTATTTT.